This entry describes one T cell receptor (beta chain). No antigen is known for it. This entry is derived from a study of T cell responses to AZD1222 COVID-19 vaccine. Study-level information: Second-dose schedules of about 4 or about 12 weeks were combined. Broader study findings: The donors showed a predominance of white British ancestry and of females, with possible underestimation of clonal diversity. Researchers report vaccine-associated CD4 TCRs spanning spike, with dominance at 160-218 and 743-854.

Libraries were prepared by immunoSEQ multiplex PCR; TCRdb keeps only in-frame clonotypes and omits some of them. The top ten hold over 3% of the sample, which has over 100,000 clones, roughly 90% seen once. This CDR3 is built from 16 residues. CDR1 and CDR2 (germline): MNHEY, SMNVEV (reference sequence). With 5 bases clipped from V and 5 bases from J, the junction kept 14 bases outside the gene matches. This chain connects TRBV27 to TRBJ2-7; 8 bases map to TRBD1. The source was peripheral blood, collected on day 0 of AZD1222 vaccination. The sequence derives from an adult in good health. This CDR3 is CASSMGQVPIGDEQYF. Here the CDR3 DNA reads TGTGCCAGCAGTATGGGACAGGTGCCGATTGGAGACGAGCAGTACTTC.